These T cell receptor beta chains were read from a single sample in a study of blood T cells in healthy people across ages. In TCRdb, the 5' RACE reads were re-called with MiXCR into one record per CDR3 protein. The repertoire holds some 920,000 distinct CDR3 sequences, with about 51% as singletons. The sequencing input was blood. The receptors here all came from a woman aged 55 to 70 in good health. Each CDR3 is given with its conserved first and last residue. A D gene is named only where the DNA matches it firmly. Clone size is shown for a subset of rows, as once, few, many or a class of expanded clone.

CDR3 protein: CASSISWVAYNEQYF
CDR3 DNA: TGTGCCAGCAGCATCTCCTGGGTAGCTTACAACGAGCAGTACTTC
D gene: -
clone size: -
V gene: TRBV7-2
J gene: TRBJ2-7

CDR3 protein: CASNSQGTDTQYF
CDR3 DNA: TGTGCCAGCAACTCCCAGGGCACAGATACGCAGTATTTT
D gene: -
clone size: few
V gene: TRBV6-6
J gene: TRBJ2-3

CDR3 protein: CAGGQGAKTQYF
CDR3 DNA: TGTGCCGGGGGACAGGGGGCGAAGACGCAGTATTTT
D gene: TRBD1
clone size: few
V gene: TRBV6-2/TRBV6-3
J gene: TRBJ2-3

CDR3 protein: CASSPNLAKNIQYF
CDR3 DNA: TGTGCCAGCAGCCCGAACCTAGCCAAAAACATTCAGTACTTC
D gene: -
clone size: many
V gene: TRBV9
J gene: TRBJ2-4

CDR3 protein: CASRMAGATRNEQFF
CDR3 DNA: TGTGCCAGCCGGATGGCGGGAGCGACTCGCAATGAGCAGTTCTTC
D gene: TRBD2
clone size: -
V gene: TRBV7-2
J gene: TRBJ2-1

CDR3 protein: CASSPWTGLPDTQYF
CDR3 DNA: TGTGCCAGCAGCCCCTGGACAGGTTTGCCAGATACGCAGTATTTT
D gene: TRBD1
clone size: -
V gene: TRBV5-4
J gene: TRBJ2-3

CDR3 protein: CASSLVRYEQFF
CDR3 DNA: TGTGCCAGCAGCTTAGTTCGCTATGAGCAGTTCTTC
D gene: -
clone size: -
V gene: TRBV7-2
J gene: TRBJ2-1

CDR3 protein: CACSRSGGSWNEQFF
CDR3 DNA: TGTGCCTGCAGTCGGAGCGGGGGGAGTTGGAATGAACAGTTCTTC
D gene: TRBD2
clone size: -
V gene: TRBV12-3/TRBV12-4
J gene: TRBJ2-1

CDR3 protein: CASSLGWHGELFF
CDR3 DNA: TGTGCCAGCAGCTTGGGGTGGCACGGGGAGCTGTTTTTT
D gene: -
clone size: -
V gene: TRBV11-1
J gene: TRBJ2-2

CDR3 protein: CASSQERGGQINEKLFF
CDR3 DNA: TGTGCCAGCAGCCAAGAGAGGGGGGGTCAGATTAATGAAAAACTGTTTTTT
D gene: -
clone size: -
V gene: TRBV4-2
J gene: TRBJ1-4

CDR3 protein: CSARIGASLQGSNLVDYEQYF
CDR3 DNA: TGCAGTGCTAGGATTGGCGCGTCTCTACAGGGTTCGAACTTGGTTGACTACGAGCAGTACTTC
D gene: -
clone size: few
V gene: TRBV20-1
J gene: TRBJ2-7

CDR3 protein: CASSQDSGLYSYEQYF
CDR3 DNA: TGTGCCAGCAGCCAAGATTCGGGTCTATACTCCTACGAGCAGTACTTC
D gene: -
clone size: few
V gene: TRBV3-1
J gene: TRBJ2-7

CDR3 protein: CSVSRVGGEQYF
CDR3 DNA: TGCAGTGTAAGCAGGGTCGGGGGCGAGCAGTACTTC
D gene: -
clone size: many
V gene: TRBV20-1
J gene: TRBJ2-7

CDR3 protein: CASSLYSSGRADEQFF
CDR3 DNA: TGTGCCAGCAGTTTGTATTCTAGCGGGAGGGCCGATGAGCAGTTCTTC
D gene: TRBD2
clone size: few
V gene: TRBV27
J gene: TRBJ2-1

CDR3 protein: CASSQVQVASGSYEQYF
CDR3 DNA: TGCGCCAGCAGCCAAGTACAAGTTGCTAGCGGCTCCTACGAGCAGTACTTC
D gene: TRBD2
clone size: -
V gene: TRBV4-1
J gene: TRBJ2-7

CDR3 protein: CSAPSGLAGVYEQYF
CDR3 DNA: TGCAGTGCTCCCAGCGGACTAGCGGGAGTCTACGAGCAGTACTTC
D gene: TRBD2
clone size: -
V gene: TRBV20-1
J gene: TRBJ2-7

CDR3 protein: CASSLTRSSYNEQFF
CDR3 DNA: TGTGCCAGCAGTTTGACTAGAAGCTCCTACAATGAGCAGTTCTTC
D gene: -
clone size: -
V gene: TRBV12-3/TRBV12-4
J gene: TRBJ2-1

CDR3 protein: CASSKAEGKYQETQYF
CDR3 DNA: TGTGCCAGCAGCAAAGCGGAGGGGAAGTACCAAGAGACCCAGTACTTC
D gene: -
clone size: few
V gene: TRBV21-1
J gene: TRBJ2-5

CDR3 protein: CASNSRGGKYEQYF
CDR3 DNA: TGTGCCAGCAATAGCCGCGGGGGGAAATACGAGCAGTACTTC
D gene: TRBD2
clone size: -
V gene: TRBV27
J gene: TRBJ2-7

CDR3 protein: CSVAADSLSYNEQFF
CDR3 DNA: TGCAGCGTTGCTGCCGACTCCTTATCCTACAATGAGCAGTTCTTC
D gene: -
clone size: -
V gene: TRBV29-1
J gene: TRBJ2-1

CDR3 protein: CASTDRGAGVSQYF
CDR3 DNA: TGTGCCAGCACGGACAGAGGGGCGGGAGTGTCGCAGTATTTT
D gene: -
clone size: -
V gene: TRBV21-1
J gene: TRBJ2-3

CDR3 protein: CASSLDRVVYEQYF
CDR3 DNA: TGTGCCAGCAGCCTCGACAGGGTGGTTTACGAGCAGTACTTC
D gene: TRBD1
clone size: -
V gene: TRBV28
J gene: TRBJ2-7

CDR3 protein: CASSLGGGSGSNEQFF
CDR3 DNA: TGTGCCAGCAGCTTAGGAGGCGGGAGTGGGTCCAATGAGCAGTTCTTC
D gene: TRBD2
clone size: -
V gene: TRBV7-2
J gene: TRBJ2-1

CDR3 protein: CASSPRMRAGYTF
CDR3 DNA: TGTGCCAGCAGTCCTAGGATGAGGGCTGGCTACACCTTC
D gene: -
clone size: few
V gene: TRBV12-3/TRBV12-4
J gene: TRBJ1-2

CDR3 protein: CASSSPRAYNEQFF
CDR3 DNA: TGTGCCAGCAGCTCCCCCAGGGCCTACAATGAGCAGTTCTTC
D gene: -
clone size: -
V gene: TRBV28
J gene: TRBJ2-1

CDR3 protein: CASSELGGGTYEQYF
CDR3 DNA: TGTGCCAGCAGCGAGCTGGGGGGAGGGACCTACGAGCAGTACTTC
D gene: TRBD2
clone size: few
V gene: TRBV7-6
J gene: TRBJ2-7

CDR3 protein: CASSLRGYRRRETQYF
CDR3 DNA: TGTGCCAGCAGCTTACGGGGGTACAGGAGGAGGGAGACCCAGTACTTC
D gene: -
clone size: -
V gene: TRBV7-9
J gene: TRBJ2-5

CDR3 protein: CASLGLAGYNEQFF
CDR3 DNA: TGTGCCAGCCTCGGACTAGCGGGGTACAATGAGCAGTTCTTC
D gene: TRBD2
clone size: few
V gene: TRBV7-2
J gene: TRBJ2-1

CDR3 protein: CATSQLAGADTQYF
CDR3 DNA: TGTGCCACCAGCCAACTAGCGGGAGCAGATACGCAGTATTTT
D gene: TRBD2
clone size: -
V gene: TRBV15
J gene: TRBJ2-3

CDR3 protein: CASSGADLSSGANVLTF
CDR3 DNA: TGTGCCAGCAGTGGTGCGGACTTAAGTTCTGGGGCCAACGTCCTGACTTTC
D gene: -
clone size: few
V gene: TRBV2
J gene: TRBJ2-6

CDR3 protein: CASRGTGGLNQPQHF
CDR3 DNA: TGTGCCAGCCGAGGGACAGGGGGCCTCAATCAGCCCCAGCATTTT
D gene: TRBD1
clone size: -
V gene: TRBV12-3/TRBV12-4
J gene: TRBJ1-5

CDR3 protein: CSVDGTSGTYEQFF
CDR3 DNA: TGCAGCGTGGACGGGACTAGCGGGACTTATGAGCAGTTCTTC
D gene: TRBD2
clone size: -
V gene: TRBV29-1
J gene: TRBJ2-1

CDR3 protein: CASSLVPGQGGYEQFF
CDR3 DNA: TGTGCCAGCAGCTTAGTCCCGGGACAGGGGGGTTATGAGCAGTTCTTC
D gene: TRBD1
clone size: few
V gene: TRBV7-6
J gene: TRBJ2-1

CDR3 protein: CASRPGTANPPLHF
CDR3 DNA: TGTGCCAGCAGACCCGGGACAGCTAATCCACCCCTCCACTTT
D gene: TRBD1
clone size: -
V gene: TRBV12-3/TRBV12-4
J gene: TRBJ1-6

CDR3 protein: CASSPRTSGSYNEQYF
CDR3 DNA: TGTGCCAGCAGCCCGAGGACTAGCGGGAGCTACAATGAGCAGTACTTC
D gene: TRBD2
clone size: -
V gene: TRBV7-8
J gene: TRBJ2-7

CDR3 protein: CSAIDSSGGYNEQFF
CDR3 DNA: TGCAGTGCCATCGACTCTAGCGGGGGCTACAATGAGCAGTTCTTC
D gene: TRBD2
clone size: -
V gene: TRBV20-1
J gene: TRBJ2-1

CDR3 protein: CASSPRTGREDTQYF
CDR3 DNA: TGTGCCAGCAGTCCTAGGACTGGGCGGGAAGATACGCAGTATTTT
D gene: -
clone size: -
V gene: TRBV12-3/TRBV12-4
J gene: TRBJ2-3

CDR3 protein: CASSPAGAAYYEQYF
CDR3 DNA: TGCGCCAGCAGCCCCGCGGGAGCAGCCTACTACGAGCAGTACTTC
D gene: TRBD2
clone size: few
V gene: TRBV4-1
J gene: TRBJ2-7

CDR3 protein: CASSFTRGSGELFF
CDR3 DNA: TGTGCCAGCAGTTTTACTCGGGGTTCCGGGGAGCTGTTTTTT
D gene: -
clone size: -
V gene: TRBV27
J gene: TRBJ2-2

CDR3 protein: CASSFSEKLFF
CDR3 DNA: TGTGCCAGCAGTTTTTCGGAAAAACTGTTTTTT
D gene: -
clone size: -
V gene: TRBV12-3/TRBV12-4
J gene: TRBJ1-4

CDR3 protein: CASTLALVHQETQYF
CDR3 DNA: TGCGCCAGCACCCTCGCCCTAGTGCACCAAGAGACCCAGTACTTC
D gene: -
clone size: -
V gene: TRBV5-1
J gene: TRBJ2-5

CDR3 protein: CASSQDPWTSSYNEQFF
CDR3 DNA: TGCGCCAGCAGCCAAGATCCTTGGACTTCCTCCTACAATGAGCAGTTCTTC
D gene: -
clone size: few
V gene: TRBV4-1
J gene: TRBJ2-1